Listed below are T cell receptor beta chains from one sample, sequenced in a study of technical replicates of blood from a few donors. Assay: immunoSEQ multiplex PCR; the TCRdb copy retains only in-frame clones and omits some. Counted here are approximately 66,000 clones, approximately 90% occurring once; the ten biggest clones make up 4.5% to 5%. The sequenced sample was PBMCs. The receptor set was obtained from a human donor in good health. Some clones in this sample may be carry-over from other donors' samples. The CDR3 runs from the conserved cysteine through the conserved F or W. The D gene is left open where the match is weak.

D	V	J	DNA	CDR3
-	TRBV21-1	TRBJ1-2	TGTGCCAGCAGCGAATTTCCCAGGGGGACGAACTATGGCTACACCTTC	CASSEFPRGTNYGYTF
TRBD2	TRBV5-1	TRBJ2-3	TGCGCCAGCAGCTTGCTTTCCCTAGCGGGAGCCGGGGATACGCAGTATTTT	CASSLLSLAGAGDTQYF
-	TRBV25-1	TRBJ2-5	TGTGCCAGCAGTGACACAGGAATACAAGAGACCCAGTACTTC	CASSDTGIQETQYF
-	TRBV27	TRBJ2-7	TGTGCCAGCAGTGGCGACCCTGGGGCCGAGCAGTACTTC	CASSGDPGAEQYF
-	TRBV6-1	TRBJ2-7	TGTGCCAGCAGTGAACGACACCTCTACGAGCAGTACTTC	CASSERHLYEQYF
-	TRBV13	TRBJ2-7	TGTGCCAGCAGCTCCCGGCGGCAGGGGAGTGAGCAGTACTTC	CASSSRRQGSEQYF
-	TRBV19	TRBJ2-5	TGTGCCAGTAGTTCCCGGACTGCCGGGGGAGAGACCCAGTACTTC	CASSSRTAGGETQYF
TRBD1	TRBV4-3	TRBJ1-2	TGCGCCAGCAGCCAAGAGTCCGACAGGGGCTATGGCTACACCTTC	CASSQESDRGYGYTF
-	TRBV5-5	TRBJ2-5	TGTGCCAGCAGCCTGCCAGGGAAGGAGACCCAGTACTTC	CASSLPGKETQYF
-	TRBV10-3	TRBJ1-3	TGTGCCACCGGCATGAGCGGAGCCAGCCTCTCTGGAAACACCATATATTTT	CATGMSGASLSGNTIYF
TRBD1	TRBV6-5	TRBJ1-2	TGTGCCAGCAGTTACTCGAGAGGGACAGGGCATGGCTACACCTTC	CASSYSRGTGHGYTF